This passage covers 3 T cell receptor beta chains from one sample sequenced in a study of technical replicates of blood from several donors. The table came from immunoSEQ multiplex PCR; TCRdb's copy has only in-frame clones and leaves some out. This sample has roughly 90,000 clones, with 80% to 95% found just once. The material sequenced was T cells isolated from PBMCs. All receptors come from a human donor in good health.

The genes are TRBV15 and TRBJ2-7, with no clear D. CDR1 and CDR2 from the germline V gene are LNHNV and YYDKDF (reference sequence). CDR3 length: 17 amino acids. V was shortened by 1 base and J by 0 bases, with 16 bases between the two germline ends. CDR3 sequence: CATSRGLVLRSSYEQYF. As DNA, the CDR3 is TGTGCCACCAGCAGAGGGCTAGTTTTGCGGAGCTCCTACGAGCAGTACTTC.

V usage is TRBV11-2 and J usage is TRBJ2-1; D perhaps matches TRBD2 (5 bases). Germline CDR1 SGHAT, CDR2 FQNNGV. V shed 6 bases and J shed 6 bases, with 15 bases lying between them. The CDR3 length is 14 residues. DNA for the CDR3: TGTGCCAGCAGTCCTAATCGGGAATCCAATGAGCAGTTCTTC. Amino acid sequence: CASSPNRESNEQFF. The whole variable domain, remainder taken from reference TRBV11-2 and TRBJ2-1, is EAGVAQSPRYKIIEKRQSVAFWCNPISGHATLYWYQQILGQGPKLLIQFQNNGVVDDSQLPKDRFSAERLKGVDSTLKIQPAKLEDSAVYLCASSPNRESNEQFFGPGTRLTVL.

The chain combines TRBV6-1 with TRBJ2-1, with a possible D match to TRBD2 (6 bases). The CDR3 is 14 residues long. Germline V gene data show CDR1 as MNHNS and CDR2 as SASEGT. The germline V and J ends were trimmed by 2 bases and 9 bases, with 14 bases remaining between them. CDR3 amino acids: CASSETGAGVEQFF. CDR3 DNA: TGTGCCAGCAGTGAAACTGGAGCGGGTGTTGAGCAGTTCTTC.